The 17 T cell receptor beta chains below were found in one sample sequenced in a study of T cell repertoires in cytomegalovirus infection. Via MiXCR, TCRdb re-called the reads, giving one row per CDR3 protein. This repertoire shows approximately 500,000 distinct CDR3 sequences, roughly a third found once; its top ten account for roughly 17%. Their cognate antigens are unknown. Sequencing was performed on cultured PBMCs, taken from culture after CMV antigen stimulation. The receptors come from a human donor in good health (CMV status not recorded). Some clones in this sample may be carry-over from other donors' samples.

CDR3 amino acids: CATSDLRDNNEQFF. The CDR3 DNA sequence: TGTGCCACCAGTGATTTGCGAGACAACAATGAGCAGTTCTTC. This sequence joins TRBV24-1 and TRBJ2-1; D not certain. CDR3 length: 14 residues. The germline gives CDR1 KGHDR, CDR2 SFDVKD. V dropped 0 bases and J dropped 5 bases, with 7 bases sitting between them.

The V and J genes are TRBV7-2 and TRBJ1-5; D unresolved. Trimming removed 1 base from V and 4 bases from J, with 5 bases in between. The CDR3 contains 13 residues. From germline, CDR1 is SGHTA and CDR2 FQGNSA. Here the CDR3 DNA reads TGTGCCAGCAGCTTAGGGAAAAATCAGCCCCAGCATTTT. Encoded protein: CASSLGKNQPQHF.

V gene TRBV19 combines with J gene TRBJ1-4; unclear D gene. V lost 3 bases, J lost 7 bases, and 12 bases lay in between. Germline V gene lookup returns CDR1 LNHDA and CDR2 SQIVND (reference sequence). The CDR3 is 14 residues long. The DNA for the CDR3 is TGTGCCAGTAGTATTGTAGGGATCGGTGAAAAACTGTTTTTT. Its protein is CASSIVGIGEKLFF.

The chain employs TRBV5-1 and TRBJ1-1; the D gene is possibly TRBD1 (5 bases). V lost 0 bases and J lost 6, with 9 bases in between. CDR3 length equals 13 residues. CDR1 is SGHRS and CDR2 is YFSETQ in the germline V gene. The CDR3 reads CASSLGRDSEAFF. The CDR3 DNA follows: TGCGCCAGCAGCTTGGGGCGGGACTCTGAAGCTTTCTTT.

The gene calls are TRBV12-5 and TRBJ1-1; a possible D gene is TRBD1 (5 bases). V lost 4 bases and J 2 bases, leaving 17 bases between the germline ends. Germline CDR1 and CDR2: LGHNT and FRNRAP. The CDR3 sequence is 16 residues long. The CDR3 sequence: CASGSRPPDSNTEAFF. CDR3 bases: TGTGCTAGTGGTTCTCGCCCTCCCGACAGTAACACTGAAGCTTTCTTT.

This chain joins TRBV9 and TRBJ1-5; D is perhaps TRBD1 (5 bases). The CDR3 runs 14 residues. The V gene's germline CDR1 is SGDLS and CDR2 YYNGEE. Trimming took 3 bases from V and 7 from J, leaving 14 bases between them. The CDR3 DNA sequence: TGTGCCAGCAGCGGTGGGGGAGATAGACAGCCCCAGCATTTT. Translation: CASSGGGDRQPQHF.

The chain joins TRBV10-3 to TRBJ1-1; D is undetermined. CDR3 length: 15 amino acids. The germline V and J ends were trimmed by 1 base and 1 base, with 10 bases remaining between them. Germline lookup yields CDR1 ENHRY and CDR2 SYGVKD. Here the CDR3 reads CAISEFAVPNTEAFF. CDR3 DNA sequence: TGTGCCATCAGTGAGTTTGCGGTACCGAACACTGAAGCTTTCTTT.

The table lists this clonotype with a few counts. This rearrangement joins TRBV12-5 to TRBJ2-7; D not certain. V was trimmed by 1 base and J by 0 bases, leaving 4 bases between them. This CDR3 is built from 13 residues. Germline CDR1 is LGHNT and CDR2 is FRNRAP. The CDR3 DNA sequence: TGTGCTAGTGGTTTGGACGGCTCCTACGAGCAGTACGTC. Translation gives CASGLDGSYEQYV.

This clonotype was counted many times. The chain links TRBV7-2 to TRBJ1-5; D is possibly TRBD1 (5 bases). V lost 5 bases and J 1 base, leaving 12 bases between the germline ends. The CDR3 extends over 15 amino acids. From germline, CDR1 is SGHTA and CDR2 FQGNSA. The CDR3 loop is CASSNHGGSNQPQHF. The CDR3 bases are TGTGCCAGCAGCAACCACGGGGGGAGCAATCAGCCCCAGCATTTT. The full variable domain, in which reference TRBV7-2 and TRBJ1-5 provide the parts outside the CDR3, is GAGVSQSPSNKVTEKGKDVELRCDPISGHTALYWYRQSLGQGLEFLIYFQGNSAPDKSGLPSDRFSAERTGGSVSTLTIQRTQQEDSAVYLCASSNHGGSNQPQHFGDGTRLSIL.

The CDR3, as DNA: TGTGCCAGCAGAATAGCGGGAGGAGAGACCCAGTACTTC. It encodes CASRIAGGETQYF. The rearrangement joins TRBV7-2 to TRBJ2-5; the match to TRBD2 covers 10 bases. The CDR3 sequence is 13 residues long. Germline trimming cut 6 bases from V and 4 bases from J; bases unmatched to any gene: 2. The germline V gene has CDR1 SGHTA and CDR2 FQGNSA. The full variable domain, in which reference TRBV7-2 and TRBJ2-5 provide the parts outside the CDR3, is GAGVSQSPSNKVTEKGKDVELRCDPISGHTALYWYRQSLGQGLEFLIYFQGNSAPDKSGLPSDRFSAERTGGSVSTLTIQRTQQEDSAVYLCASRIAGGETQYFGPGTRLLVL.

Ten or more counts support this clonotype. This rearrangement joins TRBV7-2 to TRBJ2-4; 8 nucleotides align to TRBD1. The CDR3 contains 16 residues. Germline loops: CDR1 SGHTA, CDR2 FQGNSA. Germline trimming cut 5 bases from V and 0 bases from J; bases unmatched to any gene: 6. The DNA for the CDR3 is TGTGCCAGCAGCCGGACAGGGCTAATAGCCAAAAACATTCAGTACTTC. Translated: CASSRTGLIAKNIQYF.

This clonotype was recorded at least ten times. The rearrangement uses TRBV7-2 and TRBJ2-5; perhaps TRBD2 as D (6 bases). CDR1 and CDR2 (germline): SGHTA, FQGNSA. The V gene lost 4 bases and the J gene lost 5 bases, with 17 bases spanning the gap. CDR3 length equals 15 residues. Here the CDR3 DNA reads TGTGCCAGCAGCTCTAGTGGTCCTGGGGGGGAGACCCAGTACTTC. Translated, it gives CASSSSGPGGETQYF.

The chain employs TRBV9 and TRBJ2-5; 14 nucleotides match TRBD2. Germline V gene data show CDR1 as SGDLS and CDR2 as YYNGEE. The CDR3 runs 16 residues. V lost 2 bases, J lost 3 bases, and 3 bases stayed unmatched. CDR3 nucleotide sequence: TGTGCCAGCAGCGTGGGACTAGCGGGAGTTGAAGAGACCCAGTACTTC. It specifies CASSVGLAGVEETQYF.

The chain couples TRBV28 to TRBJ2-7, with 8 bases that match TRBD1. The CDR3 extends over 14 amino acids. Per the germline V gene, CDR1 is MDHEN and CDR2 is SYDVKM. Germline trimming cut 6 bases from V and 2 bases from J; bases unmatched to any gene: 6. CDR3 region: CASSPGQAPYEQYV. CDR3 DNA sequence: TGTGCCAGCAGCCCGGGACAGGCCCCCTACGAGCAGTACGTC.

This clonotype was picked up one time. The V call is TRBV4-1, the J call TRBJ1-2; D is unclear. The CDR3 is 13 residues long. Trimming left V 3 bases short and J 4 bases short, with 9 bases between. Germline V gene lookup returns CDR1 MGHRA and CDR2 YSYEKL. The CDR3 DNA reads as TGCGCCAGCAGCCACGGGTATTCCTATGGCTACACCTTC. This encodes CASSHGYSYGYTF.

In its sample, this clonotype was seen a few times. This chain connects TRBV5-3 to TRBJ2-7; TRBD2 aligns across 7 bases. TRBV5-3 is recorded as an ORF, its role being uncertain. V dropped 8 bases and J dropped 3; count of bases not matched to a gene: 8. This CDR3 comprises 13 residues. The CDR3, as DNA: TGTGCCAGCAGTTACGGGACTAACTACGAGCAGTACGTC. Translation: CASSYGTNYEQYV.

The rearrangement uses TRBV29-1 and TRBJ2-5; a possible D gene is TRBD2 (5 bases). From germline, CDR1 is SQVTM and CDR2 ANQGSEA. The CDR3 contains 14 residues. Trimming left V 7 bases short and J 3 bases short, with 18 bases between. CDR3 amino acids: CSADSFRPEETQYF. CDR3 bases: TGCAGCGCGGACTCCTTCCGGCCGGAAGAGACCCAGTACTTC.